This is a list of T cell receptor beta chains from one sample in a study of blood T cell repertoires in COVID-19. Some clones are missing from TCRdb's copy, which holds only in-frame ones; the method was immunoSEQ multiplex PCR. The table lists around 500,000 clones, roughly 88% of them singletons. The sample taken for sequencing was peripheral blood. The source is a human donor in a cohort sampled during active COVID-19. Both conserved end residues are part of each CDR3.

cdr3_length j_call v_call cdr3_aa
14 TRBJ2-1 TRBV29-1 CSVPTDRGYNEQFF
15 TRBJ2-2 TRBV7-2 CASSLNGGNTGELFF
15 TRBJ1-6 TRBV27 CASSANLGGNSPLHF
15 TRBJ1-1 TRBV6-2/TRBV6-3 CASSFTTVMNTEAFF
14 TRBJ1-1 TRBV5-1 CASSFDRGNTEAFF
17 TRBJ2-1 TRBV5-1 CASSLNPGGRGYNEQFF
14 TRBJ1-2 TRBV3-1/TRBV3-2 CASHDRGVDYGYTF
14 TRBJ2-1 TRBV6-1 CASSESEFDNEQFF
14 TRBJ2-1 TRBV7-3 CASSPSGVGNEQFF
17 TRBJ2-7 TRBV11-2 CASSLELEAASSYEQYF
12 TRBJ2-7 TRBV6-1 CASSEVQMRFHF
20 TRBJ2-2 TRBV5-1 CASSPRAGTGPFANTGELFF
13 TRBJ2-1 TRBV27 CASTTLTDNEQFF
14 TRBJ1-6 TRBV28 CASSRGQGFSPLHF
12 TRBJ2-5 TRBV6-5 CASSRRQETQYF
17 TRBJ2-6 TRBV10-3 CAITPGTHSTGANVLTF
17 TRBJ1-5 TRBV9 CASSVVTGDASNQPQHF
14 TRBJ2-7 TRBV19 CASSSSSSFYEQYF
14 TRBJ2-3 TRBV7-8 CASVLGGREDTQYF
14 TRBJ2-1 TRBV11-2 CASSYRGAHNEQFF
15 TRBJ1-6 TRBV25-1 CASSEGSSYNSPLHF
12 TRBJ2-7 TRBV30 CAWSDRGASEYF
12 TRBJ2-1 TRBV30 CALQPTGNEQFF
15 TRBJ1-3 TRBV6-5 CASIFGQNSGNTIYF
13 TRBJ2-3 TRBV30 CAWIRVGGDTQYF
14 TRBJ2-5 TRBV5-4 CASSSLWQEETQYF